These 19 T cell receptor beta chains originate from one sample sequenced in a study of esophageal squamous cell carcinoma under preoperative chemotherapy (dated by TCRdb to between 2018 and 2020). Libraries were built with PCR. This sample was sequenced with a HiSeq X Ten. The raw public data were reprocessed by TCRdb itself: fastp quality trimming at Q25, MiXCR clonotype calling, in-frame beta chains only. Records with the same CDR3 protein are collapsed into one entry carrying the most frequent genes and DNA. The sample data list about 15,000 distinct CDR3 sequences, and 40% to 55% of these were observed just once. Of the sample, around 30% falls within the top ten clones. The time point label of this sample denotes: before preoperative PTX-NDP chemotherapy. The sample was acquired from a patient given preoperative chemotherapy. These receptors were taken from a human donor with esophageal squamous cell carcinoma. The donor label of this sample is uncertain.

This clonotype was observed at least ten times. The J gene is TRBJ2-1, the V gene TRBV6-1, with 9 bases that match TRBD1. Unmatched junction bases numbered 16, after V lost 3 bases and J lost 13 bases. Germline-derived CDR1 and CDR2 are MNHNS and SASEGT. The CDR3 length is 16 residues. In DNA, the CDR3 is TGTGCCAGCAGTGATTTCCCCTACAGGGGGCTTGAGACCCAGTTCTTC. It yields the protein CASSDFPYRGLETQFF.

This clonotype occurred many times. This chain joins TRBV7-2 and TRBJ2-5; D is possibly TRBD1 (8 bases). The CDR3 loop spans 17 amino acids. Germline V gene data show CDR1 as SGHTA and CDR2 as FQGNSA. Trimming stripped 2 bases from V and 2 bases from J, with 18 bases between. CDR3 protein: CASSLSRTGRGQETQYF. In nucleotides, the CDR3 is TGTGCCAGCAGCTTAAGCCGGACAGGGAGGGGACAAGAGACCCAGTACTTC.

CDR3: CATSDPSEGPGELFF. In nucleotides, the CDR3 is TGTGCCACCAGTGACCCGTCGGAGGGGCCCGGGGAGCTGTTTTTT. V is TRBV24-1 and J is TRBJ2-2; TRBD2 is a possible D gene (6 bases). Looked up from germline, CDR1 is KGHDR and CDR2 is SFDVKD. V lost 4 bases, J lost 6 bases, and 14 bases lay in between. The CDR3 spans 15 residues.

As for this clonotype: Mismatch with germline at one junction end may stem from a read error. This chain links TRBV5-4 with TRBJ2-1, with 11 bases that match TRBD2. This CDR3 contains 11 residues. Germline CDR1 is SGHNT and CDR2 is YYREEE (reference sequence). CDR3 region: CASSSTSGSEF. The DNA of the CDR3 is TGTGCCAGCAGCTCTACTAGCGGGAGTGAGTTC.

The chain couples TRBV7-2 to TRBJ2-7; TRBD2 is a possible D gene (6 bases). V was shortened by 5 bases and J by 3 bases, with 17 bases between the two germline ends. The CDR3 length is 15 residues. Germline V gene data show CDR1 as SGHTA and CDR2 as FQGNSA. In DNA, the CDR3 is TGTGCCAGCAGCCCGGTAGCGGTGCCATACTACGAGCAGTACTTC. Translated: CASSPVAVPYYEQYF.

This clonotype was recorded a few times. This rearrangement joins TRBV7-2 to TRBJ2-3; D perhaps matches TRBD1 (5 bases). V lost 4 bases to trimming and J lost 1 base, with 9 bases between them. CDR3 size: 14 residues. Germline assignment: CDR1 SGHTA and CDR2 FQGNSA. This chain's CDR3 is CASSSYRRTDTQYF. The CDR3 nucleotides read TGTGCCAGCAGCTCTTACAGGCGCACAGATACGCAGTATTTT.

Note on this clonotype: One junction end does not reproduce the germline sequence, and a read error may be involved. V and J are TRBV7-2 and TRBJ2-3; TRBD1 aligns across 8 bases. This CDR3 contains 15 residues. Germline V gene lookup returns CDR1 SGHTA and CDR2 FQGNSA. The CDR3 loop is CASSLGGTGKNTQYF. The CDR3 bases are TGTGCCAGCAGCTTGGGTGGGACAGGCAAAAATACGCAGTATTTC.

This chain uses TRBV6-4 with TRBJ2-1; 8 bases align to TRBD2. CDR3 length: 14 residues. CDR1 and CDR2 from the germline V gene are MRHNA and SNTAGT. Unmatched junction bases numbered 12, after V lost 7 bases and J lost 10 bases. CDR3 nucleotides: TGTGCCAGCACTCGACTAGCGCTCTCCTACGAGCAGTTCTTC. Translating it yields CASTRLALSYEQFF.

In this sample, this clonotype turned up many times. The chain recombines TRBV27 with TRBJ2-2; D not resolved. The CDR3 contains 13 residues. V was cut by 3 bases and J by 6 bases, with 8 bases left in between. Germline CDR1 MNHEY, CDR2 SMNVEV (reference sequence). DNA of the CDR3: TGTGCCAGCAGTTTTAAGCCTCCCGGGGAGCTGTTTTTT. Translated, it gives CASSFKPPGELFF.

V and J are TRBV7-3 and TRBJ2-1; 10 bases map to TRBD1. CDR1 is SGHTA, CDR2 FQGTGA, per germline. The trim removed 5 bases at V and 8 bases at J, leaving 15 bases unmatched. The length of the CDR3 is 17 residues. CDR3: CASSPRTGGQPPDEQFF. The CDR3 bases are TGTGCCAGCAGCCCTAGGACAGGGGGACAACCCCCAGATGAGCAGTTCTTC.

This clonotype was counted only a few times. The CDR3 sequence is CASSSYGGELFF. The DNA of the CDR3 is TGTGCCAGCAGCTCGTACGGTGGGGAGCTGTTTTTT. The chain combines TRBV7-8 with TRBJ2-2; D is undetermined. Germline loops: CDR1 SGHVS, CDR2 FQNEAQ. CDR3 length equals 12 residues. V lost 4 bases and J 8 bases, leaving 8 bases between the germline ends.

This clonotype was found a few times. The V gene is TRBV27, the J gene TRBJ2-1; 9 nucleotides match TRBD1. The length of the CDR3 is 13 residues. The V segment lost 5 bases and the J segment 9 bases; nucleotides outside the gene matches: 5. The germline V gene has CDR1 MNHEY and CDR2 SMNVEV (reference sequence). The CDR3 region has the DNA TGTGCCAGCAGTCAAACAGGGGGCGTTGAGCAGTTCTTC. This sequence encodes CASSQTGGVEQFF.

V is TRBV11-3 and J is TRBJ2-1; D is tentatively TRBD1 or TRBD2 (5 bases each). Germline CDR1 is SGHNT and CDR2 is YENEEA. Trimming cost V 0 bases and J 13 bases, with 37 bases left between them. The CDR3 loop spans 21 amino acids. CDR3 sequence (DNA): TGTGCCAGCAGCTTAGAGGGGGATCTGTTGGTGTCTCACACACGACAAGAGACCCAGTTCTTC. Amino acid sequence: CASSLEGDLLVSHTRQETQFF.

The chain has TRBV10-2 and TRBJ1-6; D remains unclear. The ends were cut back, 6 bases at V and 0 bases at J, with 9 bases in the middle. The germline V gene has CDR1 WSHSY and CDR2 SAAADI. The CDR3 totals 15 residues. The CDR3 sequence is CASRPQSSYNSPLHF. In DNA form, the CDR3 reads TGCGCCAGCAGACCTCAGAGCTCCTATAATTCACCCCTCCACTTT.

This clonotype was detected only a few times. CDR3 nucleotide sequence: TGTGCCAGCATTTGGACCACCAATGAGCAGTTCTTC. Protein sequence: CASIWTTNEQFF. The chain is built from TRBV6-5 and TRBJ2-1; D is ambiguous. The CDR3 spans 12 residues. CDR1 is MNHEY and CDR2 is SVGAGI in the germline V gene. Trimming stripped 7 bases from V and 6 bases from J, with 10 bases between.

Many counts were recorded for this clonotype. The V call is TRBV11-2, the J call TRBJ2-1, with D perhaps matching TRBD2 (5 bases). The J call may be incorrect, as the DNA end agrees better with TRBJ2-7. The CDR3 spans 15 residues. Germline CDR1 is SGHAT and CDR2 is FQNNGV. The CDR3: CASSFGISGNNEQYF. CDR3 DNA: TGTGCCAGCAGCTTCGGGATTTCGGGCAACAATGAGCAGTACTTC.

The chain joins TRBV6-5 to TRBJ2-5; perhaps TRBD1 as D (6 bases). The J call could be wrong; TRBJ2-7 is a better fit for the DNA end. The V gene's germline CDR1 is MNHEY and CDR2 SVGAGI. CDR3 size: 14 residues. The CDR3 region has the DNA TGTGCCAGCAGTTCCACGACAGGACCCTACGAGCAGTACTTC. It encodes CASSSTTGPYEQYF.

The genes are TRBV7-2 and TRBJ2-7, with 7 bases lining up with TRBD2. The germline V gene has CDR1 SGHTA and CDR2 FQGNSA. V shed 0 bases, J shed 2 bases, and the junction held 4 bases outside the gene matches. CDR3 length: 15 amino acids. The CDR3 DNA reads TGTGCCAGCAGCTTAGCTTGGGGAGGGACCTACGAGCAGTACTTC. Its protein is CASSLAWGGTYEQYF.

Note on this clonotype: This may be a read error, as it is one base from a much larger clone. The CDR3 region has the DNA TGTGCCAGCGGCTTAAGTAGCTACGATACGCAGTATTTT. This codes for CASGLSSYDTQYF. The chain recombines TRBV7-3 with TRBJ2-3; D is unresolved. The CDR3 covers 13 residues. The germline V gene encodes CDR1 SGHTA and CDR2 FQGTGA.